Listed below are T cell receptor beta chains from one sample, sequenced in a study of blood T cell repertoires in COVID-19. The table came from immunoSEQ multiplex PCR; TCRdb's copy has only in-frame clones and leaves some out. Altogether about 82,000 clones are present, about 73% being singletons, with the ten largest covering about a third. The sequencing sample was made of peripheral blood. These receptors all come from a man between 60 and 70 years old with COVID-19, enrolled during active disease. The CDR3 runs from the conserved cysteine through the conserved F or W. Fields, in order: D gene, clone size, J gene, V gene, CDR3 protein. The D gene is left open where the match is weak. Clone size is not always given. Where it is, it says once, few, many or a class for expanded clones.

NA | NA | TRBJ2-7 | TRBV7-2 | CASSPHRSSYEQYF
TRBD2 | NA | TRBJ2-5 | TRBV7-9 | CASSLGPGLAEETQYF
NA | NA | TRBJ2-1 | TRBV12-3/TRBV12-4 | CASSLLGDEQFF
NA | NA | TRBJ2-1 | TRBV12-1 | CASSFGGRNYNEQFF
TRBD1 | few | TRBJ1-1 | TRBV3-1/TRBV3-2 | CASRYRGQGGTEAFF
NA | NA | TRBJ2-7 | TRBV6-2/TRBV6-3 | CASSYNIDEQYF
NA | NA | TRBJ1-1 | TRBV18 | CASSPDLNTEAFF
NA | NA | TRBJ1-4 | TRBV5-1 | CASTGVGEKLFF
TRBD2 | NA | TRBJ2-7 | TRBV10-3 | CAISEPGLAGREDEQYF
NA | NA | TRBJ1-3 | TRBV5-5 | CASSFGFGGIGNTIYF
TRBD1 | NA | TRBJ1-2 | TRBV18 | CASSTRGLNGYTF
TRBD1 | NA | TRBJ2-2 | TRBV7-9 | CASSPLPGQGTGELFF
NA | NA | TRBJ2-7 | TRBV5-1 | CASSKLDSSSYEQYF
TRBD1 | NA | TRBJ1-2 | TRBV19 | CASSYPGQYGYTF
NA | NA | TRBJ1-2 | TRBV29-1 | CSVVEGGYGYTF
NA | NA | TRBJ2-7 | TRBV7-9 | CASSLSWQAYEQYF
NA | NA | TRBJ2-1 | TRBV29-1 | CSAAERGGSSYNEQFF
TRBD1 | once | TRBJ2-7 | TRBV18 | CASSSTGDVFYEQYF
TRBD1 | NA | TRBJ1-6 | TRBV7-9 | CASSLGDRRTPLHF
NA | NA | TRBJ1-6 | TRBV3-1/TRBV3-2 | CASSQTRGLNSPLHF
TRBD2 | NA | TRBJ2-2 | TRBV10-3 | CAIGSTSGRNTGELFF
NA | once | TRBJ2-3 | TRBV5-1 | CASSLGGPADTQYF
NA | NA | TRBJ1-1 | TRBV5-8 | CASSLAGWDTEAFF
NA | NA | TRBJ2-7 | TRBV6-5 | CASSQPRGLKYEQYF
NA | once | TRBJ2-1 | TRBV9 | CASGEYNEQFF
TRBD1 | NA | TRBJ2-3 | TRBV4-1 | CASSQGDSPSTDTQYF
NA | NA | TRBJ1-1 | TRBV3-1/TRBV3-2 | CASSPFLLNTEAFF
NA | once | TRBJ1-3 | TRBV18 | CASAQTSDSGNTIYF
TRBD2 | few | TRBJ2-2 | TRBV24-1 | CATSAAGGGRNTGELFF
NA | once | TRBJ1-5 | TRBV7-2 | CASSPSTGYNQPQHF
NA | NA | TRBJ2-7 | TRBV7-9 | CASSGRTAAGYEQYF
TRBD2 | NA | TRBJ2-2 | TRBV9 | CASSPAGRAGELFF
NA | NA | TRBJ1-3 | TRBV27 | CASKLSLSGNTIYF
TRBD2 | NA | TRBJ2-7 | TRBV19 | CASSPGLASYEQYF
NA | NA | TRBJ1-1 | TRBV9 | CASSVALNTEAFF
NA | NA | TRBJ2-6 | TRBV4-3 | CASSQGQSGANVLTF
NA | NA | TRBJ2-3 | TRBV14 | CASSQDYSGPFTDTQYF
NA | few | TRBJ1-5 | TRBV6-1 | CASSEAGGGNQPQHF
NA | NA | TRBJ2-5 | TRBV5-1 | CASSAATAAQGETQYF
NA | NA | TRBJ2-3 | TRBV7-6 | CASSLASTDTQYF